These T cell receptor beta chains were read from a single sample in a study of T cells expressing NK-cell markers. One entry per CDR3 protein, without DNA, is what TCRdb gives after re-calling the 5' RACE reads. The repertoire table contains about 550,000 distinct CDR3 sequences. Sequencing was performed on blood T cells: a sorted CD56 or NKG2C T cell subset, CD4+ or CD8+ T cells, or bulk PBMC T cells (not recorded which). The receptors shown here come from a man between 18 and 35 years old in good health. Each CDR3 is given with its conserved first and last residue.

v_call,j_call,cdr3_aa
TRBV4-2,TRBJ2-6,CASSQLRNPGANVLTF
TRBV7-2,TRBJ2-7,CASSSNLLGPSSYEQYF
TRBV5-6,TRBJ2-7,CASSSYRGRKYEQYF
TRBV29-1,TRBJ1-1,CSVKGQGVTEAFF
TRBV14,TRBJ2-7,CASSARRSSYEQYF
TRBV11-1,TRBJ1-3,CASSHQPGLTLKGSGNTIYF
TRBV2,TRBJ2-1,CVSSAVGELDEQFF
TRBV2,TRBJ2-1,CASSAPGLRNEQFF
TRBV27,TRBJ2-7,CASSLGSSGTDEQYF
TRBV29-1,TRBJ2-2,CSASGRAGTGELFF
TRBV29-1,TRBJ2-1,CSVPRTGTYNEQFF
TRBV3-1,TRBJ1-6,CASSQDFRGDSPLHF
TRBV4-1,TRBJ2-5,CASSLGLAKQETQYF
TRBV20-1,TRBJ2-4,CSARDLSGSGNIQYF
TRBV29-1,TRBJ2-3,CSVRVPSTDTQYF
TRBV27,TRBJ1-2,CASSLEGQGHGYTF
TRBV24-1,TRBJ2-3,CATSDTGTYTDTQYF
TRBV28,TRBJ2-1,CASSSIPGPYNEQFF
TRBV29-1,TRBJ1-2,CSVPDRGETGGYTF
TRBV9,TRBJ2-1,CASSVLPGLNNEQFF
TRBV15,TRBJ2-1,CATSSNVVEQFF
TRBV28,TRBJ2-1,CASSLLSGKWHNEQFF
TRBV25-1,TRBJ2-3,CASSDMSRDGTDTQYF
TRBV7-2,TRBJ2-7,CASTERNSGSYEQYF
TRBV27,TRBJ2-5,CASRIRTSVPETQYF
TRBV5-5,TRBJ2-1,CASRVRTEDNEQFF
TRBV20-1,TRBJ2-5,CSARILAGYQETQYF
TRBV12-3/TRBV12-4,TRBJ2-7,CASRMTGQGYEQYF
TRBV7-2,TRBJ2-3,CASSSGRARGDTQYF
TRBV13,TRBJ2-7,CASSLGGLAEEQYF
TRBV29-1,TRBJ2-1,CSVDPQGASFF
TRBV20-1,TRBJ2-7,CSADGDRAGSYEQYF
TRBV10-3,TRBJ2-1,CAISEYATEIINEQFF
TRBV15,TRBJ2-5,CATSPDRGLQTQYF
TRBV5-5,TRBJ2-3,CASSFQDNPADTQYF
TRBV5-1,TRBJ2-1,CASARGGYEQFF
TRBV24-1,TRBJ2-5,CATSDPGRRAETQYF
TRBV9,TRBJ2-1,CASGGVGRDEQFF
TRBV11-2,TRBJ2-2,CASSFGKAGGLSTGELFF
TRBV20-1,TRBJ2-3,CSARSPQPSGIYTQYF
TRBV7-2,TRBJ2-7,CASSPPGLAPGEQYF
TRBV19,TRBJ1-1,CASSIAGATEAFF
TRBV6-1,TRBJ2-5,CASSRGPGTGQETQYF
TRBV27,TRBJ2-4,CASRRVGAKNIQYF
TRBV20-1,TRBJ2-1,CSAKSSGTPPFF
TRBV9,TRBJ2-1,CASSQGLPPVEQFF
TRBV4-2,TRBJ2-1,CASTATQGGGGEQFF
TRBV6-1,TRBJ1-4,CASRKIQVSEKLFF
TRBV12-3/TRBV12-4,TRBJ2-5,CASTGLAGKETQYF
TRBV5-1,TRBJ2-3,CASSVGLAGAGRTDTQYF
TRBV2,TRBJ2-7,CASSRRYYEQYF